This TCR beta chain derives from a study of blood T cells in healthy people across ages. Primers used in a second PCR of about 7 to 12 cycles were a sample-barcoded 5' primer and a J-beta primer mix. MiXCR, applied by TCRdb to the 5' RACE reads, yields one record per CDR3 protein. The data contain 550,000 to 750,000 distinct CDR3 sequences, around 20% of them seen just once; the ten biggest clones take up about 3.6%. The V end was cut by 6 bases, the J end by 8 bases, with 19 bases between. CDR1 LNHDA and CDR2 SQIVND come from the germline V gene (reference sequence). The CDR3 length is 15 residues. This chain uses TRBV19 with TRBJ1-4; unclear D gene. The sample was blood. The TCR was taken from a man between 65 and 85 years old in good health. CDR3 amino acids: CASSLRPFGREKLFF. The DNA of the CDR3 is TGTGCCAGTAGCCTCCGACCATTTGGGAGGGAAAAACTGTTTTTT.